Listed here is a single TCR beta chain. This clonotype was observed a few times. Its antigen is currently not known. Base quality data are lacking; no much larger clone is found one base away. Measured from the cysteine to the phenylalanine, the CDR3 is 17 residues long. The read is trimmed to its CDR3 DNA, 51 bases read in frame from base 1. Ends trimmed: V by 0 bases, J by 0 bases; bases unmatched to a gene: 3. Sequences SGHRS (CDR1) and YFSETQ (CDR2) are obtained from the germline V gene. This sample was taken from a study of T-cell reconstitution after alpha-beta-depleted transplantation in children (dated by TCRdb to the mid-2010s). Background on the whole study: Using TCR repertoire profiling, the study quantitatively followed how T-cell immune reconstitution unfolded in children after TCRalphabeta/CD19-depleted allogeneic hematopoietic cell transplantation.

Study-wide findings and limitations: Hyperexpanded clone frequencies declined over subsequent months; after one year, T-cell counts and TCRbeta diversity were mostly attributed to newly produced T cells. The apparently early alphabetaT-cell count recovery about two months after transplant was reportedly dependent on only several hundred rapidly expanded clones derived from non-depleted graft cells. In some patients, the high TCRbeta diversity seen at day 60 was put down to recipient T cells and intrathymic progenitors that had survived conditioning.

Library preparation used PCR. Sequencing was carried out with an Illumina HiSeq 2500. TCR libraries were prepared with molecular barcoding, using unique molecular identifiers to normalize TCRbeta repertoire quantification. TCRdb reprocessed the public reads (quality trimming at Q25 with fastp, clone calling with MiXCR) and kept in-frame beta chains. Identical CDR3 proteins give one entry, which carries the most common genes and DNA. This sample is represented by around 700,000 distinct CDR3 sequences; under 15% of them were singletons. Jointly, the top ten make up 0.79% of the sample. This specimen's treatment or condition label, interpreted: allogeneic hematopoietic cell transplantation with graft depleted of TCRalphabeta T cells and CD19 B cells. TCRalphabeta/CD19-depleted allogeneic hematopoietic cell grafts were given to the transplant recipients, all of whom were children.

The TCR originated in a girl aged 2-10 years with congenital amegakaryocytic thrombocytopenia, due to receive a stem cell transplant. The V and J segments used are TRBV5-1 and TRBJ2-2; 9 bases in the middle match TRBD2. The material was PBMCs, obtained before TCRalphabeta/CD19-depleted stem cell transplant. CDR3 sequence: CASSLGRLAANTGELFF. The sequenced DNA is TGCGCCAGCAGCTTGGGCCGACTAGCGGCGAACACCGGGGAGCTGTTTTTT.